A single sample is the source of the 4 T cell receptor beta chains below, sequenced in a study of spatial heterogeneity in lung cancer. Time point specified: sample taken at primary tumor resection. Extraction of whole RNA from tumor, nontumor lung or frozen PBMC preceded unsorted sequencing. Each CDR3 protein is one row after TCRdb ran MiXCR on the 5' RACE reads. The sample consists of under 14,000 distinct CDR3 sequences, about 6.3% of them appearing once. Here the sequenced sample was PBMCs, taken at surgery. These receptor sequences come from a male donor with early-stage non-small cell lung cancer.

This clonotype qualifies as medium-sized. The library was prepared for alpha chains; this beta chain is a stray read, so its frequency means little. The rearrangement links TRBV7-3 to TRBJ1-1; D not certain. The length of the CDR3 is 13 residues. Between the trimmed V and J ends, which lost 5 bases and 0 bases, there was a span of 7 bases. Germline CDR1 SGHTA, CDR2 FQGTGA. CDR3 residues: CASSPNMNTEAFF. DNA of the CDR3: TGTGCCAGCAGCCCAAACATGAACACTGAAGCTTTCTTT.

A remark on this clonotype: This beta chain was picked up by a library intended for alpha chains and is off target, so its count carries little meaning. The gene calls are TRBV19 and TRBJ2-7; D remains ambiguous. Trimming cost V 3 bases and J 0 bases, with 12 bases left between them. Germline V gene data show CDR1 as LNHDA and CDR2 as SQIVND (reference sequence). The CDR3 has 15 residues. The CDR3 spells CASSMSTVRSYEQYF. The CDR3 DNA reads TGTGCCAGTAGTATGAGCACAGTCCGCTCCTACGAGCAGTACTTC.

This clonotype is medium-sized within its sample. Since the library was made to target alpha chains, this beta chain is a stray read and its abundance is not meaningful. CDR3 residues: CASSLDRGNTEAFF. CDR3 nucleotides: TGTGCCAGCAGCCTGGACAGGGGGAACACTGAAGCTTTCTTT. The chain uses TRBV9 and TRBJ1-1; 9 bases are shared with TRBD1. With V trimmed by 4 bases and J by 1 base, 2 bases remained unmatched. CDR3 length: 14 residues. Germline CDR1 and CDR2: SGDLS and YYNGEE.

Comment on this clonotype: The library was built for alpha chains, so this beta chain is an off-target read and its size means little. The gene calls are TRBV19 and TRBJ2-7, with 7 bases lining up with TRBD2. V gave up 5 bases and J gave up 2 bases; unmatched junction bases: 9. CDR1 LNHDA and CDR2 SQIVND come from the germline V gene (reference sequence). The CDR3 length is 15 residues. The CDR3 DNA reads TGTGCCAGTAGTGTACTCGGGGGGAACCCCTACGAGCAGTACTTC. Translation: CASSVLGGNPYEQYF.